Sequencing of this T cell receptor beta chain was carried out in a study of blood T cell repertoires in COVID-19. Study summary: The study drew acute and convalescent COVID-19 samples from the United States, Italy and Spain. In each case, the material was cDNA or gDNA derived from T cells, B-cell-depleted T cells, or PBMCs.

The V and J ends lost 4 bases and 5 bases respectively, with 11 bases between them. This CDR3 has 13 residues. Germline V gives CDR1 MNHEY, CDR2 SVGAGI. In the study's own analysis: Scientists estimated how many nucleated cells there were by amplifying reference gene primers. Clones were sequenced by immunoSEQ multiplex PCR, and TCRdb holds only the in-frame ones, with some missing. The V and J calls and clone size are taken from that table; D and trimming were inferred from the DNA. The data show some 490,000 clones, about 88% seen once. Sample: PBMCs or T cells enriched from blood (not recorded which). The chain couples TRBV6-5 to TRBJ1-2; D may be TRBD1 (6 bases). The TCR sequence derives from a woman aged 60-70 years who had recovered from COVID-19. The CDR3, as DNA: TGTGCCAGCAGTTTAACCAGGGGATATGGCTACACCTTC. This sequence encodes CASSLTRGYGYTF.